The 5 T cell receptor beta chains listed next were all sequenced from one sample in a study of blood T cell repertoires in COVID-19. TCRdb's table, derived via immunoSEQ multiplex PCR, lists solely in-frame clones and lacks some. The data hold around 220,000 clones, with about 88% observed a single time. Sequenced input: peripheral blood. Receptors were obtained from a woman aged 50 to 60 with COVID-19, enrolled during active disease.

The CDR3 DNA reads as TGCGCCAGCAGCCAGAGGACGGGGATACTCAAGCAGTACTTC. This encodes CASSQRTGILKQYF. The V gene is TRBV4-3, the J gene TRBJ2-7, with D perhaps TRBD2 (5 bases). Germline lookup yields CDR1 LGHNA and CDR2 YSLEER. The CDR3 is made up of 14 amino acids. The V and J ends lost 3 bases and 8 bases respectively, with 17 bases between them.

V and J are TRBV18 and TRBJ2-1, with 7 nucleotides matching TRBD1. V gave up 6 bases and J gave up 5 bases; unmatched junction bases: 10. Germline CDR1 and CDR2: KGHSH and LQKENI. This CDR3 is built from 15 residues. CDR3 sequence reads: CASSLRQGGDNEQFF. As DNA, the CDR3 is TGTGCCAGCTCTCTGAGACAGGGTGGGGACAATGAGCAGTTCTTC.

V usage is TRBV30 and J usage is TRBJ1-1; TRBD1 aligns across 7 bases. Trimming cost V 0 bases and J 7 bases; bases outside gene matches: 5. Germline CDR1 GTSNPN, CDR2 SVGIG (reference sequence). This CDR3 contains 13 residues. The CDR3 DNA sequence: TGTGCCTGGAGTGTAGGGACAGAGCTTGAAGCTTTCTTT. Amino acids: CAWSVGTELEAFF.

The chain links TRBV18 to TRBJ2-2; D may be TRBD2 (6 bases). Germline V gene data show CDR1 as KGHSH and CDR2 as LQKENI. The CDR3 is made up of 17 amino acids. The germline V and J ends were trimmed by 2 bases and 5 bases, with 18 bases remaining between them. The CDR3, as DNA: TGTGCCAGCTCACCAATGCCCCCGGGGGAGGATACCGGGGAGCTGTTTTTT. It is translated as CASSPMPPGEDTGELFF.

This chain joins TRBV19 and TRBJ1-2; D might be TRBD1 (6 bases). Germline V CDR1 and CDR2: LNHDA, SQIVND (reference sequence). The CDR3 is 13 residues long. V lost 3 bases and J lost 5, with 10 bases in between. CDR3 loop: CASSISRGYGYTF. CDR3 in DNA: TGTGCCAGTAGTATCTCCAGGGGTTATGGCTACACCTTC.